The rows below give T cell receptor beta chains drawn from one sample of a study of blood T cells in healthy people across ages. One entry per CDR3 protein, called by TCRdb with MiXCR from the 5' RACE reads. The sample consists of 600,000 to 1,000,000 distinct CDR3 sequences, 55% to 75% of them appearing once. Sequenced sample: blood. The receptors shown here come from a man under 40 in good health. CDR3s include the opening cysteine and the closing phenylalanine or tryptophan. The order of the fields is D gene, J gene, clone size, V gene, CDR3 DNA, CDR3 protein. The D gene is left open where the match is weak. Size is stated for part of the rows, as once, few or many counts, or as a class when the clone is expanded.

>TRBD1|TRBJ1-1|NA|TRBV4-2
TGTGCCAGCAGCCAAGACCTAATGGAAGAGGACAGGGGTTTAGCTTTCTTT
CASSQDLMEEDRGLAFF
>NA|TRBJ2-6|few|TRBV4-2
TGTGCCAGCAGCCAAGATAGGCGGAACTCTGGGGCCAACGTCCTGACTTTC
CASSQDRRNSGANVLTF
>TRBD1|TRBJ2-1|once|TRBV2
TGTGCCAACAGTGGGGACAGTTACAATGAGCAGTTCTTC
CANSGDSYNEQFF
>NA|TRBJ1-1|NA|TRBV6-5
TGTGCCAGCGGGTACCAGGACAACGACACGAGGAACACTGAAGCTTTCTTT
CASGYQDNDTRNTEAFF
>TRBD2|TRBJ2-1|few|TRBV20-1
TGCAGTGTCCTCGGTCCGGGACTAGACAATGAGCAGTTCTTC
CSVLGPGLDNEQFF
>TRBD2|TRBJ2-3|NA|TRBV7-3
TGTGCCAGCAGTCCCGGGACTAGTCCTTTGGATACGCAGTATTTT
CASSPGTSPLDTQYF
>TRBD1|TRBJ1-5|few|TRBV6-1
TGTGCCAGCAGCCAAGTAGGGGGCCCCAATCAGCCCCAGCATTTT
CASSQVGGPNQPQHF
>NA|TRBJ2-4|NA|TRBV15
TGTGCCACCAGCAGAGGTCATCCCAGGGCAGGAATAGCCAAAAACATTCGGTACTTC
CATSRGHPRAGIAKNIRYF
>TRBD1|TRBJ2-4|NA|TRBV5-1
TGCGCCAGCAGCTTGGAGACAGGGGCGGCCAAAAACATTCAGTACTTC
CASSLETGAAKNIQYF
>NA|TRBJ2-7|NA|TRBV29-1
TGCAGCGTTGAAGACGTAGAGCAGTACTTC
CSVEDVEQYF
>NA|TRBJ2-5|few|TRBV7-8
TGTGCCAGCATGGGCGGGCAAGAGACCCAGTACTTC
CASMGGQETQYF
>NA|TRBJ2-5|NA|TRBV7-2
TGTGCCAGCAGCTTATGGGGTCTGCAAGAGACCCAGTACTTC
CASSLWGLQETQYF
>NA|TRBJ2-1|NA|TRBV7-9
TGTGCCAGCAGACTAGAGGCGGATGAGCAGTTCTTC
CASRLEADEQFF